One and the same sample provided the 9 T cell receptor beta chains below, sequenced in a study of T cells after yellow fever vaccination. Using its own MiXCR run on the 5' RACE reads, TCRdb lists one record per CDR3 protein. The profile shows some 400,000 distinct CDR3 sequences, around 6.4% of them singletons. Sequenced here: PBMCs, sampled 5 days after the yellow fever booster vaccination. The receptors derive from a man under 40 who received the YFV17D yellow fever vaccine.

The chain links TRBV24-1 to TRBJ2-1, with a weak D call TRBD2 (5 bases). The ends were cut back, 4 bases at V and 4 bases at J, with 16 bases in the middle. The CDR3 spans 16 residues. The germline CDR1 and CDR2 sequences are KGHDR and SFDVKD. The CDR3 DNA reads TGTGCCACCAGTGAACCGGCGAGCGGAGATTACAATGAGCAGTTCTTC. Protein sequence: CATSEPASGDYNEQFF.

The chain carries TRBV7-2 and TRBJ1-1; unclear D gene. The CDR3 has 13 amino acids. Germline CDR1 reads SGHTA; CDR2 reads FQGNSA. Deletions cut 0 bases from V and 8 bases from J, with 10 bases between. Here the CDR3 reads CASSLARREEAFF. The CDR3 coding sequence is TGTGCCAGCAGCTTAGCCCGGCGGGAGGAAGCTTTCTTT. The entire variable domain, with the rest obtained from reference TRBV7-2 and TRBJ1-1, is as follows: GAGVSQSPSNKVTEKGKDVELRCDPISGHTALYWYRQSLGQGLEFLIYFQGNSAPDKSGLPSDRFSAERTGGSVSTLTIQRTQQEDSAVYLCASSLARREEAFFGQGTRLTVV.

This clonotype turned up a few times. The V call is TRBV30, the J call TRBJ1-4, with D unclear. The V end was cut by 3 bases, the J end by 0 bases, with 11 bases between. The CDR3 loop spans 15 amino acids. Germline V lookup: CDR1 GTSNPN, CDR2 SVGIG (reference sequence). In nucleotides, the CDR3 is TGTGCCTGGAGGCGACCAGGAGCAACTAATGAAAAACTGTTTTTT. It codes for CAWRRPGATNEKLFF.

In this sample, this clonotype turned up a few times. V gene TRBV20-1 combines with J gene TRBJ2-7; 8 bases line up with TRBD1. CDR1 DFQATT and CDR2 SNEGSKA come from the germline V gene (reference sequence). The CDR3 runs to 14 residues. V dropped 6 bases and J dropped 5; count of bases not matched to a gene: 12. Here the CDR3 DNA reads TGCAGTGCGGGGAATGGACAGGGTTTGAACGAGCAGTACTTC. This translates into CSAGNGQGLNEQYF.

This clonotype was counted many times. The rearrangement links TRBV19 to TRBJ1-1; TRBD1 aligns across 9 bases. The CDR3 runs to 13 residues. Germline CDR1 LNHDA, CDR2 SQIVND (reference sequence). V was pared by 5 bases and J by 4 bases, with 2 bases of the junction left unmatched. CDR3 protein: CASSHRGLTEAFF. The CDR3, as DNA: TGTGCCAGTAGTCACAGGGGGCTCACTGAAGCTTTCTTT.

The V and J genes are TRBV11-1 and TRBJ2-1; 11 bases are a match to TRBD2. CDR1 and CDR2 (germline): SGHAT, FQDESV (reference sequence). This CDR3 contains 17 residues. With V trimmed by 5 bases and J by 1 base, 7 bases remained unmatched. The CDR3 coding sequence is TGTGCCAGCAGCCCCAGACTAGCGGGAATGTCCTACAATGAGCAGTTCTTC. Its translation is CASSPRLAGMSYNEQFF.

This sequence joins TRBV5-1 and TRBJ2-7; 11 nucleotides align to TRBD2. Per germline, CDR1 SGHRS and CDR2 YFSETQ. J gave up 5 bases and V 1 base, and 14 bases lay outside the gene matches. This CDR3 is built from 18 residues. CDR3 DNA: TGCGCCAGCAGCTTGCATGGGACTAGCGGATCTCTTGCCCACGAGCAGTACTTC. It is translated as CASSLHGTSGSLAHEQYF.

This clonotype has just a few counts. The chain carries TRBV12-3 or TRBV12-4 and TRBJ2-7; a weak D match, TRBD2 (5 bases). V lost 7 bases, J lost 2 bases, and 12 bases lay in between. The CDR3 spans 13 residues. This CDR3 reads CASNLVGAYEQYF. CDR3 nucleotides: TGTGCCAGCAACTTAGTCGGGGCCTACGAGCAGTACTTC.

This clonotype was recorded at least ten times. This rearrangement joins TRBV28 to TRBJ2-7, with a possible D match to TRBD2 (5 bases). V lost 2 bases to trimming and J lost 2 bases, with 10 bases between them. This CDR3 is built from 14 residues. Germline V CDR1 and CDR2: MDHEN, SYDVKM. DNA of the CDR3: TGTGCCAGCAGTTTAGCTAGCAGAACCTACGAGCAGTACTTC. Its protein product is CASSLASRTYEQYF.